This is a list of T cell receptor beta chains from one sample in a study of T-cell reconstitution after alpha-beta-depleted transplantation in children. TCRdb passed the PCR reads through MiXCR, listing each CDR3 protein once. The sample yields hundreds of thousands of distinct CDR3 sequences, 10% seen once. The sequencing used PBMCs from the stem cell graft donor, collected from the stem cell graft. These receptors were taken from a human donor who donated a stem cell graft to a child with acute myeloid leukemia. Each CDR3 is given without its conserved first and last residue. Each record gives: V gene, J gene, CDR3 protein.

>TRBV7-2|TRBJ2-7
ASSLYNEQY
>TRBV7-2|TRBJ1-5
ASSQRTGNQPQH
>TRBV11-2|TRBJ1-1
ASSLQANTNTEAF
>TRBV12-3/TRBV12-4|TRBJ1-2
ASSLSLRQSRNVGYT
>TRBV29-1|TRBJ2-5
SVEDTFGTVQETQY
>TRBV28|TRBJ2-5
ASSPQVAREETQY
>TRBV7-2|TRBJ2-6
ASSLKAAGANVLT
>TRBV12-3/TRBV12-4|TRBJ2-6
ATRGTGANVLT
>TRBV12-3/TRBV12-4|TRBJ1-4
ASIAGEKPNEKLF
>TRBV5-1|TRBJ1-1
ASSPKGGNTEAF
>TRBV6-5|TRBJ1-1
ASSYRYRAGGMNTEAF
>TRBV6-5|TRBJ2-7
ASCIAPSGGAEQY
>TRBV10-3|TRBJ1-5
AISEPRQGNQPQH
>TRBV30|TRBJ1-5
ACHPRGRGLESNQPQH
>TRBV25-1|TRBJ2-1
ASSESLSSGGPGEQF
>TRBV10-3|TRBJ1-5
ALVQGNQPQH
>TRBV28|TRBJ2-1
ASNKASYNEQF
>TRBV27|TRBJ2-3
ASSSGLAFSTDTQY
>TRBV12-3/TRBV12-4|TRBJ2-1
ASSVDTFSRGANEQF
>TRBV11-2|TRBJ2-2
ASSFGTTLTGELF
>TRBV27|TRBJ2-7
ASSLDLDGEQY
>TRBV29-1|TRBJ2-6
SVPLGGGSSGANVLT
>TRBV4-2|TRBJ1-1
ASSPLDRVDTEAF